These T cell receptor beta chains were read from a single sample in a study of blood T cell repertoires in COVID-19. The protocol was immunoSEQ multiplex PCR, while the TCRdb copy is restricted to in-frame clones and leaves out a portion. The data show under 450,000 clones, approximately 86% seen once. Sequenced sample: peripheral blood. These receptors came from a woman aged 55-70 years with COVID-19, enrolled during active disease. Each CDR3 is given with its conserved first and last residue. The D gene is left open where the match is weak. A clone size is listed for some rows: how often the clone was seen (once, few, many), or a class if it is expanded.

abundance,v_gene,d_gene,j_gene,CDR3nt,CDR3aa
NA,TRBV7-2,TRBD2,TRBJ2-1,TGTGCCAGCAGCCTTAGCGGGGACTCCTACAATGAGCAGTTCTTC,CASSLSGDSYNEQFF
NA,TRBV5-1,NA,TRBJ2-5,TGCGCCAGCAGCCTGGGGGACTTTCCAGGGTCGGAGACCCAGTACTTC,CASSLGDFPGSETQYF
NA,TRBV5-4,NA,TRBJ1-1,TGTGCCAGCAGCTTGGTGCAGGGAGGGGGGTTGAGCACTGAAGCTTTCTTT,CASSLVQGGGLSTEAFF
few,TRBV10-3,NA,TRBJ1-1,TGTGCCGTCCAGGAGGGAGAGAGAACTGAAGCTTTCTTT,CAVQEGERTEAFF
NA,TRBV9,TRBD1,TRBJ2-7,TGTGCCAGCAGCGAACAAGGACAGGGGACTCGAGAGCAGTACTTC,CASSEQGQGTREQYF
NA,TRBV5-1,NA,TRBJ1-3,TGCGCCAGCACCCCTCAAGCGGATTCTGGAAACACCATATATTTT,CASTPQADSGNTIYF
NA,TRBV30,NA,TRBJ1-2,TGTGCCTGGAGTGTAGAAGGGGCTGGTATCCGAAACTATGGCTACACCTTC,CAWSVEGAGIRNYGYTF
many,TRBV11-3,TRBD2,TRBJ2-3,TGTGCCAGCAGCTTAGATCAAGGGGGGACTAGCGGGGCAGGTGGTACGCAGTATTTT,CASSLDQGGTSGAGGTQYF
NA,TRBV9,NA,TRBJ2-2,TGTGCCAGCAGCGCGATACCCCTCCCCAGAGGGGGGGAGCTGTTTTTT,CASSAIPLPRGGELFF
NA,TRBV19,TRBD1,TRBJ1-2,TGTGCCAGTAGTACCAACCGTGGACAGGGAAACACCTTC,CASSTNRGQGNTF
few,TRBV3-1/TRBV3-2,TRBD1,TRBJ1-1,TGTGCCAGCAGGTGGACAGGGGACACTGAAGCTTTCTTT,CASRWTGDTEAFF